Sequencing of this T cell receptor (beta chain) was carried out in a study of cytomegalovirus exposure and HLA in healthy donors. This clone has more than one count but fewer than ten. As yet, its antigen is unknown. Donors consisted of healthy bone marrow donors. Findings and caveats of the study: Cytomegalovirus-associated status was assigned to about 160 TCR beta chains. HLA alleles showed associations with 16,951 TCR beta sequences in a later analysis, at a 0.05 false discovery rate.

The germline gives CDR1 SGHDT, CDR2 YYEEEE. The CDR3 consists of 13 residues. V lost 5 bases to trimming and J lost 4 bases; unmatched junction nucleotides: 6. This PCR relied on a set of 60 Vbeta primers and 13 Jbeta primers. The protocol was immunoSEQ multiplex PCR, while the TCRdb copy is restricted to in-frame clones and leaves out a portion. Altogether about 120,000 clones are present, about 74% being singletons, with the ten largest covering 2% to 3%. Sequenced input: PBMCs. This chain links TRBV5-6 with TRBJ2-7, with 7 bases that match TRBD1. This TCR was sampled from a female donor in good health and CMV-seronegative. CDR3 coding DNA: TGTGCCAGCAGTTTTGACAGGGCTTACGAGCAGTACTTC. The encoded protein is CASSFDRAYEQYF.